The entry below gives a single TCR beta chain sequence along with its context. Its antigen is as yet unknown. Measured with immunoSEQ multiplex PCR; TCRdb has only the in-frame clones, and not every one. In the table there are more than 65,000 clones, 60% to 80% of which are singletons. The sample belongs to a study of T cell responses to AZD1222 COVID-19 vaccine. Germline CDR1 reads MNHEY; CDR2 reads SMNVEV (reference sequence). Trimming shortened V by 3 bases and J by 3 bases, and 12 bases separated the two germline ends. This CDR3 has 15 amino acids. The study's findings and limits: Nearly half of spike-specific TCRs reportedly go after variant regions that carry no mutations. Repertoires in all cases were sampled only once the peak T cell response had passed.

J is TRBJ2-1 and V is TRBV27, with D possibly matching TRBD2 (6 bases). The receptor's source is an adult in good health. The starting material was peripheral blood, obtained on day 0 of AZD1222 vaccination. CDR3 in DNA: TGTGCCAGCAGTTTTGACCGGACTATCTACAATGAGCAGTTCTTC. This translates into CASSFDRTIYNEQFF.